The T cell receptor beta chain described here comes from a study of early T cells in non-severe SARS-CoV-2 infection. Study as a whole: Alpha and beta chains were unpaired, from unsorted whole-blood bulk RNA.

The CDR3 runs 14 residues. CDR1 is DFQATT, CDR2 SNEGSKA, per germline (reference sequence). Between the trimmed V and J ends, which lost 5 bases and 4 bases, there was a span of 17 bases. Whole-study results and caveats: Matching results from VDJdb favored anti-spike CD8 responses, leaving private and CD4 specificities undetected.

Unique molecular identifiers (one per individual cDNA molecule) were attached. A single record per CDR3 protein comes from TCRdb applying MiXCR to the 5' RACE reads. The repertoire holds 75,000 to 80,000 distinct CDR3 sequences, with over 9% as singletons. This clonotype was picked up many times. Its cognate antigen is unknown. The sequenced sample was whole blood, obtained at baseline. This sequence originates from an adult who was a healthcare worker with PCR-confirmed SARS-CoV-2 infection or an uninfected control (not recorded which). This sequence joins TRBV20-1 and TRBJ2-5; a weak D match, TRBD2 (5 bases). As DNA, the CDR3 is TGCAGTGCTGCCATTCCGGGGAGTGGAGAGACCCAGTACTTC. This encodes CSAAIPGSGETQYF.